This T cell receptor beta chain derives from a study of tissue T cells after allogeneic stem cell transplantation (dated by TCRdb to between 2021 and 2022). General notes on the study: The study profiled TCR beta repertoires in many tissues obtained from research autopsies of patients with and without GVHD, and also in mouse models of GVHD. On the human side, the study was prospective and observational, with no blinding or randomization.

There are a few counts of this clone. Its antigen specificity is not known. For this receptor, the gene names and germline sequences are taken from the mouse. Overall study results and their limits: Few T cell clones were found to be shared across patients, but shared repertoire signatures across patients were revealed in a tissue-specific fashion by motif-based clustering. The study did not determine which tissue TCRs were alloreactive or antigen-specific, and some clones might have been persisting host cells. In both patients and mice, T cells from blood and spleen covered only a limited part of the TCR repertoire found in tissues. The patient cohort was small and clinically heterogeneous, and sampling depth was acknowledged as a limitation. Within patients, how anatomically similar tissues were was a major factor shaping TCR repertoire composition, regardless of disease or transplant status.

Library prep was done by the immunoSEQ multiplex PCR assay. TCRbeta CDR3 sequencing was performed at survey depth by Adaptive Biotechnologies, and CDR3 sequences, V/J genes, productive frequency and template counts were reported. Amplification of TCR beta CDR3 regions started from genomic DNA instead of RNA. As for the authors' bioinformatics: Pairwise repertoire overlap between tissues was quantified with Jensen-Shannon divergence, where 1 means complete divergence and 0 identical. Based on pairwise JSD values, tissues were grouped by single-linkage agglomerative hierarchical clustering, and the results were shown as dendrograms. GLIPH2 was applied to all patient samples using simulation_depth 1000, kmer_min_depth 3, and cdr3_length_cutoff 8, and only groups with more than two unique CDR3s were retained. A standardized tissue-overlap score was calculated by extrapolating Jaccard GLIPH-group overlap across patients to a standard repertoire size of 1000 clones. Linear mixed-effect models, with tissue included as a fixed effect and individual included as a random effect, were used to assess associations of diversity with clinical or experimental variables. Drawn from immuneACCESS, this table holds only the in-frame rearrangements with V and J called that TCRdb kept. Clones are partly lost; checked studies trace under half to an unresolved V gene and leave the rest unexplained. V and J calls and clone size are given by that table; D and trimming were obtained from the DNA. This sample lists approximately 47,000 clones; roughly 73% were detected once. About 0.7% of the sample goes to the ten largest clones.

The sequence came from a pool of C57BL/6 mice in good health. The sample was sorted cells pooled from one or two spleens.

The CDR3 corresponds to CASSLEVAGRGYEQYF. The part of the CDR3 DNA that was read is TGTGCAAGCAGCTTAGAGGTGGCAGGGAGGGGATATGAACAGTAC. In this chain, TRBV16 is recombined with TRBJ2-7; a tentative D match to TRBD1 spans 5 bases. The sequenced fragment ends 1 residue before the CDR3 boundary, so the rest is inferred from the germline J gene. The CDR3 measures 16 amino acids from cysteine to phenylalanine. Part of the CDR3 DNA is given, 45 bases translated from base 1. Trimming removed 0 bases from V and 4 bases from J, leaving 16 bases between the germline ends. CDR1 and CDR2 are read off the germline V gene as SGHSA and FRNQAP.